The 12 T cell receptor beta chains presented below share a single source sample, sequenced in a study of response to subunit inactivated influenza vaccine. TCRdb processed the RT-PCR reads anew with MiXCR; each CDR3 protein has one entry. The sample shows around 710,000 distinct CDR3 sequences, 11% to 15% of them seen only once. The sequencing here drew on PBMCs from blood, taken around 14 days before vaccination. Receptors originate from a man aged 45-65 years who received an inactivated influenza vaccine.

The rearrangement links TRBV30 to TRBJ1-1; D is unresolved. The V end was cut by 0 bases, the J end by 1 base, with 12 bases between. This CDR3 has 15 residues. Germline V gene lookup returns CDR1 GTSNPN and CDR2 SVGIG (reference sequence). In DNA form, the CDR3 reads TGTGCCTGGAGTGTATCCCCTAGGTGGAACACTGAAGCTTTCTTT. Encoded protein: CAWSVSPRWNTEAFF.

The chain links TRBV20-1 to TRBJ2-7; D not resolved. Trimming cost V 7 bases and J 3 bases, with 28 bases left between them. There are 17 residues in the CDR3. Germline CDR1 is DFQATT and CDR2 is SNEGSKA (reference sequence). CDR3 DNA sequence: TGCAGTGTGTTAATCGAGCTTCCGGCTCGGTCTTTCTACGAGCAGTACTTC. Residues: CSVLIELPARSFYEQYF.

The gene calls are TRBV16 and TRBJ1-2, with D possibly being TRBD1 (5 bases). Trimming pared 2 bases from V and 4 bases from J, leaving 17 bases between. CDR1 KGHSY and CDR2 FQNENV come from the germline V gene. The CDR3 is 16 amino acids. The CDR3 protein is CASSQPTGSTPYGYTF. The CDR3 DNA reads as TGTGCCAGCAGCCAACCCACAGGCTCGACCCCCTATGGCTACACCTTC.

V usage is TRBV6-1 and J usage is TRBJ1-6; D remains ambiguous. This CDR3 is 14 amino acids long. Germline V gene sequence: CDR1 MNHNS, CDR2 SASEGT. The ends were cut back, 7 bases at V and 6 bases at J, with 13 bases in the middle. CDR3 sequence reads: CASNGRGVNSPLHF. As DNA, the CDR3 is TGTGCCAGCAATGGACGGGGTGTTAATTCACCCCTCCACTTT.

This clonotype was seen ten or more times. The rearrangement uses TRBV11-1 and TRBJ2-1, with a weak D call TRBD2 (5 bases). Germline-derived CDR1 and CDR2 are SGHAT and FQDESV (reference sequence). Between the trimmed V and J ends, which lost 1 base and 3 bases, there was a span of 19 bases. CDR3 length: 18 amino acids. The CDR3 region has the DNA TGTGCCAGCAGCTTAGGGGGATCGAGGGTAGGAGGCTACAATGAGCAGTTCTTC. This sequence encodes CASSLGGSRVGGYNEQFF.

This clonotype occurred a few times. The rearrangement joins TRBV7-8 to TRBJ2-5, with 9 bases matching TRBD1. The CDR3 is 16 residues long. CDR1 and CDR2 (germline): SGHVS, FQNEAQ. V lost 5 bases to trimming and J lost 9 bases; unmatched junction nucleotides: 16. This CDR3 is CASSQGRWDRVVSQYF. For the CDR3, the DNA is TGTGCCAGCAGCCAAGGGCGATGGGACAGGGTAGTTTCCCAGTACTTC. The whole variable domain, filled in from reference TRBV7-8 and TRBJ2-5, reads GAGVSQSPRYKVAKRGQDVALRCDPISGHVSLFWYQQALGQGPEFLTYFQNEAQLDKSGLPSDRFFAERPEGSVSTLKIQRTQQEDSAVYLCASSQGRWDRVVSQYFGPGTRLLVL.

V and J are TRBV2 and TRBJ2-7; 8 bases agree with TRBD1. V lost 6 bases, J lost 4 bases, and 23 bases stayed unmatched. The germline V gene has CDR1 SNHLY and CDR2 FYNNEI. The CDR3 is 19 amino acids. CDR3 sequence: CASRILARTGSLNEYEQYF. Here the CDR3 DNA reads TGTGCCAGCAGGATCTTGGCGAGGACAGGGAGTTTAAATGAGTACGAGCAGTACTTC.

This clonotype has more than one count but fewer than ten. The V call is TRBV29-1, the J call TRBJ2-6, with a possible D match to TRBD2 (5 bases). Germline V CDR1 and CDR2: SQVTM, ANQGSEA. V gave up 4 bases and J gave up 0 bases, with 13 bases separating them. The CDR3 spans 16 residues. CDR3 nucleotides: TGCAGCGTTGCCGGGGATATCGGCTCTGGGGCCAACGTCCTGACTTTC. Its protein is CSVAGDIGSGANVLTF.

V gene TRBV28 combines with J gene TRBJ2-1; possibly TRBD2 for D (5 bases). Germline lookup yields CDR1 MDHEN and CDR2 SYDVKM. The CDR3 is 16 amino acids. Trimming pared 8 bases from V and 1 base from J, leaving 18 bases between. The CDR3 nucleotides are TGTGCCAGCCTTAACCGGGATGGGGTATCCTACAATGAGCAGTTCTTC. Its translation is CASLNRDGVSYNEQFF.

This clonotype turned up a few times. CDR3 DNA sequence: TGTGCCAGCAGCGTAGGACCCCTGAGAGGGGCCCCCTTTAGCAATCAGCCCCAGCATTTT. Translating it yields CASSVGPLRGAPFSNQPQHF. The rearrangement joins TRBV9 to TRBJ1-5, with D perhaps TRBD1 (5 bases). Trimming took off 0 bases at V and 0 bases at J, with 22 bases between the two ends. The length of the CDR3 is 20 residues. Germline lookup yields CDR1 SGDLS and CDR2 YYNGEE.

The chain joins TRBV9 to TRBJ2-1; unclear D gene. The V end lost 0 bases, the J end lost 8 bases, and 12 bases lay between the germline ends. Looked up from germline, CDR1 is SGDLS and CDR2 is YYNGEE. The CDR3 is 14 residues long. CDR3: CASSVGIAGDEQFF. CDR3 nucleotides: TGTGCCAGCAGCGTAGGAATAGCAGGCGATGAGCAGTTCTTC. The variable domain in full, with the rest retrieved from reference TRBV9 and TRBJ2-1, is DSGVTQTPKHLITATGQRVTLRCSPRSGDLSVYWYQQSLDQGLQFLIQYYNGEERAKGNILERFSAQQFPDLHSELNLSSLELGDSALYFCASSVGIAGDEQFFGPGTRLTVL.

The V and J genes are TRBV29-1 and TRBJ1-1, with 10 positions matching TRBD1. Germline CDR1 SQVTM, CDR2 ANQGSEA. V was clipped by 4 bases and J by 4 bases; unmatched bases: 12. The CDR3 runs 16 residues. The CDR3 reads CSVGRGDRGLGTEAFF. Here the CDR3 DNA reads TGCAGCGTTGGAAGGGGAGACAGGGGGCTAGGCACTGAAGCTTTCTTT.